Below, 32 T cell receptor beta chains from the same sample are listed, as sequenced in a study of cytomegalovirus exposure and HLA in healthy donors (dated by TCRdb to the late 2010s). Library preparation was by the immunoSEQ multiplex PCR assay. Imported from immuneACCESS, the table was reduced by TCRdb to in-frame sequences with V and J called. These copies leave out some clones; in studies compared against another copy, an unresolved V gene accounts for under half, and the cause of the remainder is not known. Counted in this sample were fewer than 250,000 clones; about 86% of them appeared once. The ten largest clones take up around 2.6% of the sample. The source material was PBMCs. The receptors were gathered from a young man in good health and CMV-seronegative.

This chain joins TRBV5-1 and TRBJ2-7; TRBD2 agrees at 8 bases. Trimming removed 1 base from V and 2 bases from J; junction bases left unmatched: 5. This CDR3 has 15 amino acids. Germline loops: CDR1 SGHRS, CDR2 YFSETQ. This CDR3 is CASSLSAGVTYEQYF. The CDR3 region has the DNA TGCGCCAGCAGCTTGTCAGCGGGGGTGACCTACGAGCAGTACTTC.

This CDR3 is CASSLSNSYEQYF. The DNA of the CDR3 is TGTGCCAGCAGCTTAAGCAACTCCTACGAGCAGTACTTC. V is TRBV7-2 and J is TRBJ2-7; D unresolved. Germline V gene sequence: CDR1 SGHTA, CDR2 FQGNSA. Trimming took 2 bases from V and 0 from J, leaving 5 bases between them. This CDR3 is 13 amino acids long.

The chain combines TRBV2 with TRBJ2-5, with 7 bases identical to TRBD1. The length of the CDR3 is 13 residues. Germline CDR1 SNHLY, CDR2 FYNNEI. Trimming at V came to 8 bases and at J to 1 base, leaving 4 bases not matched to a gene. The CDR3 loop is CASGGQPQETQYF. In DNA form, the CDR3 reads TGTGCCAGCGGGGGACAGCCCCAAGAGACCCAGTACTTC.

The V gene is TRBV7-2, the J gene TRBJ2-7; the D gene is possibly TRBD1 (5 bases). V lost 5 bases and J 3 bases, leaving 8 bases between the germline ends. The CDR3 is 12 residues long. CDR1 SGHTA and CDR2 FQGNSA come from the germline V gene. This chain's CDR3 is CASSPRDYEQYF. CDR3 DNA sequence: TGTGCCAGCAGCCCCAGGGACTACGAGCAGTACTTC.

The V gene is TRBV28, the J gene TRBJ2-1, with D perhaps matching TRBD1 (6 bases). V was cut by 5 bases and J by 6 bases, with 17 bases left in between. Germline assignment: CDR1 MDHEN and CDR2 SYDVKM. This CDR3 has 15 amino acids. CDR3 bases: TGTGCCAGCAGTGGATCGGGACAATTGGGCAATGAGCAGTTCTTC. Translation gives CASSGSGQLGNEQFF.

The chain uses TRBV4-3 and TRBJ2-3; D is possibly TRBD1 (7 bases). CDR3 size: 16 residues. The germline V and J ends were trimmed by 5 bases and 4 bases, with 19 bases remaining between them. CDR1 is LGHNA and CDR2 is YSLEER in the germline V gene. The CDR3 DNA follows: TGCGCCAGCAGCGATTCCTCAGGGGGGCCGGCAGATACGCAGTATTTT. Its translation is CASSDSSGGPADTQYF.

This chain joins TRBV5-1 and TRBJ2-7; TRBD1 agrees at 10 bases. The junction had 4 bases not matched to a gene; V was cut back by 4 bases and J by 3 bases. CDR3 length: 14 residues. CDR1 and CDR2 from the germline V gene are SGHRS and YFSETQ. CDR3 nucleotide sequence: TGCGCCAGCAGCGGACAGGGGGGGATCTACGAGCAGTACTTC. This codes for CASSGQGGIYEQYF.

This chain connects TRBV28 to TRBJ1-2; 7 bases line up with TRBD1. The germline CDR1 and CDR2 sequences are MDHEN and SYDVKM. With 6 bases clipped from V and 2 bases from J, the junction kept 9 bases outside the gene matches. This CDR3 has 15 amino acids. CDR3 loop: CASRALTGDNYGYTF. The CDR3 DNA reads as TGTGCCAGCAGGGCCCTCACAGGGGACAACTATGGCTACACCTTC.

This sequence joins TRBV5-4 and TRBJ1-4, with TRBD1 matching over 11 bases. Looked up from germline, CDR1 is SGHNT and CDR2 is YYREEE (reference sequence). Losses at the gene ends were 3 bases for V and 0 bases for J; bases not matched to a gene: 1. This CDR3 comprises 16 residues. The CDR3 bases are TGTGCCAGCAGCTGGACAGGGGGCGCAACTAATGAAAAACTGTTTTTT. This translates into CASSWTGGATNEKLFF. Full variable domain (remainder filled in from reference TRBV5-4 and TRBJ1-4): ETGVTQSPTHLIKTRGQQVTLRCSSQSGHNTVSWYQQALGQGPQFIFQYYREEENGRGNFPPRFSGLQFPNYSSELNVNALELDDSALYLCASSWTGGATNEKLFFGSGTQLSVL.

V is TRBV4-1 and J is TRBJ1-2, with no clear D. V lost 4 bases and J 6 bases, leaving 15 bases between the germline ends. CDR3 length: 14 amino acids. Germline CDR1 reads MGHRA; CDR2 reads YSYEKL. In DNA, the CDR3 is TGCGCCAGCAGCCCCCGGGTTGGGTTTAATGGCTACACCTTC. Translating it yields CASSPRVGFNGYTF.

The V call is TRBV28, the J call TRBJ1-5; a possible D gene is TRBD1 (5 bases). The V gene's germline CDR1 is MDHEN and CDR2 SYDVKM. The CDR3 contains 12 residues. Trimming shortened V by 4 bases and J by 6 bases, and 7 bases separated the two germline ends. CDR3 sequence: CASSWGGQPQHF. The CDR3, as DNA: TGTGCCAGCAGTTGGGGGGGTCAGCCCCAGCATTTT.

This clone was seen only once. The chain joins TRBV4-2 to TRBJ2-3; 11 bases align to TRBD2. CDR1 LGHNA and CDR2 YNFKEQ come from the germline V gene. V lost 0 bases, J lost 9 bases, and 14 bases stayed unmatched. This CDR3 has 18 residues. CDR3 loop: CASSQDGLGPSGRLTQYF. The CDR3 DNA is TGTGCCAGCAGCCAAGATGGTCTAGGGCCTAGCGGGAGGCTCACGCAGTATTTT.

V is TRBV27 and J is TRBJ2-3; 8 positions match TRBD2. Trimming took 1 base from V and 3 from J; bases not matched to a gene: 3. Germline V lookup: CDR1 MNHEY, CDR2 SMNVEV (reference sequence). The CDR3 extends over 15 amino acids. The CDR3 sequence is CASSLLASGTDTQYF. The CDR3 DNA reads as TGTGCCAGCAGTTTATTGGCTAGCGGGACAGATACGCAGTATTTT.

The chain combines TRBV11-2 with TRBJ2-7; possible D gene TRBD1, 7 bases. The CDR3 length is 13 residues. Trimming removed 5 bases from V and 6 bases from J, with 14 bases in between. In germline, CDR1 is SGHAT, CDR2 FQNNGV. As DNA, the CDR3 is TGTGCCAGCAGCACCCGACAGGGAGGCGAGCAGTACTTC. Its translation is CASSTRQGGEQYF.

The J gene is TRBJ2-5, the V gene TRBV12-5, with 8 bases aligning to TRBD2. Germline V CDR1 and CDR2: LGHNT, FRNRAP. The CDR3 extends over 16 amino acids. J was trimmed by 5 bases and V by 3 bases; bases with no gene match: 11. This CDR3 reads CASGFPSGRAWETQYF. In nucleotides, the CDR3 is TGTGCTAGTGGTTTTCCTTCCGGGAGGGCCTGGGAGACCCAGTACTTC.

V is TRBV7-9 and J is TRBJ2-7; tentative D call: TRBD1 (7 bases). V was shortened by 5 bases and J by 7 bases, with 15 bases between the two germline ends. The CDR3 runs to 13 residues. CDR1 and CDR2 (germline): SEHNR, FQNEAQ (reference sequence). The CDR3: CASSPRGAGEQYF. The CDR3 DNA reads TGTGCCAGCAGCCCCAGGGGGGCAGGAGAGCAGTACTTC.

CDR3 nucleotide sequence: TGTGCCTGGAGTGTACCCGGAGGCACTGAAGCTTTCTTT. This sequence encodes CAWSVPGGTEAFF. This sequence joins TRBV30 and TRBJ1-1; D gene unclear. Germline V gene lookup returns CDR1 GTSNPN and CDR2 SVGIG (reference sequence). V shed 0 bases and J shed 4 bases, with 9 bases lying between them. CDR3 length: 13 residues.

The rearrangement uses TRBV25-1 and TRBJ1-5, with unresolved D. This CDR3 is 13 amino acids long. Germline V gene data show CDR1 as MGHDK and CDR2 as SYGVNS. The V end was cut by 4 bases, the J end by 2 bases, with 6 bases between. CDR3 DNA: TGTGCCAGCAGTGCCCAGGGCAATCAGCCCCAGCATTTT. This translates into CASSAQGNQPQHF.

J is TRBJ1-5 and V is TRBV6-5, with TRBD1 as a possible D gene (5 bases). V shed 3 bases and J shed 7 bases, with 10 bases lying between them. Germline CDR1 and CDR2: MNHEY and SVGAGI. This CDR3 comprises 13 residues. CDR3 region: CASSYERGQPQHF. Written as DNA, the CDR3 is TGTGCCAGCAGTTATGAAAGGGGCCAGCCCCAGCATTTT.

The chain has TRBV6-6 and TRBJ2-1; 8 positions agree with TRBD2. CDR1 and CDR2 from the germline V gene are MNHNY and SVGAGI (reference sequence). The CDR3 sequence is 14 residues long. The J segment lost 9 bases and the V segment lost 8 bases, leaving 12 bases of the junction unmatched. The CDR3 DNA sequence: TGTGCCAGCCAGCGGGAGCCCTTTTCCCGTGAGCAGTTCTTC. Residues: CASQREPFSREQFF.

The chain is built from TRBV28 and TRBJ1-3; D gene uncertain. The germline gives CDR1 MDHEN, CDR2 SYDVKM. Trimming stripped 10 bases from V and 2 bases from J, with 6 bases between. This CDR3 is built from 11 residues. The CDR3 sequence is CATGTGNTIYF. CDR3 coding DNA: TGTGCCACAGGTACTGGAAACACCATATATTTT.

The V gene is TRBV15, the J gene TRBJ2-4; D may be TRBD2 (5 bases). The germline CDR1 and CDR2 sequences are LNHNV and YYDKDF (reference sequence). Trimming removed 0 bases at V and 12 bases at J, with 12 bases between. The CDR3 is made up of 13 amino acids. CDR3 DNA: TGTGCCACCAGCAGAGATGCGGGTCGGAATCAGTACTTC. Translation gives CATSRDAGRNQYF.

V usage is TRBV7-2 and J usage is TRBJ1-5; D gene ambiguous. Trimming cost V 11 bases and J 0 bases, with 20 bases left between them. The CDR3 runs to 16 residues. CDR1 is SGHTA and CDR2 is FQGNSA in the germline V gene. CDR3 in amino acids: CAALRRNGYSNQPQHF. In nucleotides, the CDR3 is TGTGCCGCATTGCGTCGGAACGGGTATAGCAATCAGCCCCAGCATTTT.

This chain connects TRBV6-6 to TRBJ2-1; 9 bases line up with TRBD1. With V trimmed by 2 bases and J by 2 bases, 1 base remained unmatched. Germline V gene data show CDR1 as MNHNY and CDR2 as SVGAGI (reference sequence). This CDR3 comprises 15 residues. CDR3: CASSYRQGAYNEQFF. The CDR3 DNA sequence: TGTGCCAGCAGTTACAGACAGGGGGCCTACAATGAGCAGTTCTTC.

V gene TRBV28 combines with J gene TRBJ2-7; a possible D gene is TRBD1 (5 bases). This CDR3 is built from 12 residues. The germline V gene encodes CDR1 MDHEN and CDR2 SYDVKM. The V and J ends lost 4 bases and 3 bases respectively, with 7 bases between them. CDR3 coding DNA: TGTGCCAGCAGTTCGGACAACTACGAGCAGTACTTC. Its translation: CASSSDNYEQYF.

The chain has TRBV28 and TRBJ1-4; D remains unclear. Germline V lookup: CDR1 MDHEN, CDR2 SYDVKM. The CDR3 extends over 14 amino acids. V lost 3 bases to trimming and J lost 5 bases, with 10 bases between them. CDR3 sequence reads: CASSLPQENEKLFF. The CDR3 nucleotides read TGTGCCAGCAGTTTGCCCCAGGAAAATGAAAAACTGTTTTTT.

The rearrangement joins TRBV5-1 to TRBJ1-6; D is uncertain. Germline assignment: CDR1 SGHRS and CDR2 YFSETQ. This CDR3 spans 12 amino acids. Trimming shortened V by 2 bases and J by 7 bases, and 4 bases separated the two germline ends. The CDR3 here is CASSLENSPLHF. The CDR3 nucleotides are TGCGCCAGCAGCTTAGAGAATTCACCCCTCCACTTT.

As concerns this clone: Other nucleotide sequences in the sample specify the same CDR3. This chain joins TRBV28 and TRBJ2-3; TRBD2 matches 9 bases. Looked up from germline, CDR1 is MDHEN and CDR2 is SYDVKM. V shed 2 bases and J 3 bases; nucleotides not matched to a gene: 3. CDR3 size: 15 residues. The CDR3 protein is CASSLLAGRTDTQYF. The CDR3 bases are TGTGCCAGCAGTTTACTAGCGGGGAGGACAGATACGCAGTATTTT.

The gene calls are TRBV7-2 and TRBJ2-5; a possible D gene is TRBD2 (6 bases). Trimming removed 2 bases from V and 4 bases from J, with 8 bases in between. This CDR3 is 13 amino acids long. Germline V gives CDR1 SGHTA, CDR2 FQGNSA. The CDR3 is CASSLRLGETQYF. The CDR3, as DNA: TGTGCCAGCAGCTTAAGACTAGGAGAGACCCAGTACTTC.

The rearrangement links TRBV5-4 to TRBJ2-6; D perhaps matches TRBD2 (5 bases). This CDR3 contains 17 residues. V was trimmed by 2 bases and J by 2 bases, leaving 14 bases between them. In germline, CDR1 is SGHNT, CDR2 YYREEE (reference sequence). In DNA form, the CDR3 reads TGTGCCAGCAGCTTCCCCTTGGGGAGCACTGGGGCCAACGTCCTGACTTTC. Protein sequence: CASSFPLGSTGANVLTF.

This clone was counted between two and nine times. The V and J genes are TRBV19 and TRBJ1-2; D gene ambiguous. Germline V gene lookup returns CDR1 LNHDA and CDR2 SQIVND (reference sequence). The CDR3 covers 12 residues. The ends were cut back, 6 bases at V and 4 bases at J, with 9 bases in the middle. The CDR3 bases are TGTGCCAGTAGCCCCGACATCTATGGCTACACCTTC. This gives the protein CASSPDIYGYTF. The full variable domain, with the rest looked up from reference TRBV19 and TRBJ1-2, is DGGITQSPKYLFRKEGQNVTLSCEQNLNHDAMYWYRQDPGQGLRLIYYSQIVNDFQKGDIAEGYSVSREKKESFPLTVTSAQKNPTAFYLCASSPDIYGYTFGSGTRLTVV.

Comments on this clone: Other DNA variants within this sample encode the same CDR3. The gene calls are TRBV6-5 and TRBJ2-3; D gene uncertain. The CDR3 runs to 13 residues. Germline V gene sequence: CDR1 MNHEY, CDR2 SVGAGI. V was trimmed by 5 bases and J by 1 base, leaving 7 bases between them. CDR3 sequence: CASSPQGTDTQYF. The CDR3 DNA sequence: TGTGCCAGCAGTCCACAAGGCACAGATACGCAGTATTTT.